The 32 T cell receptor beta chains below were found in one sample sequenced in a study of cytomegalovirus exposure and HLA in healthy donors. 60 Vbeta and 13 Jbeta primers were used in PCR. Generated by immunoSEQ multiplex PCR, the TCRdb table keeps only in-frame clones and is missing some. This sample has more than 200,000 clones, with over 60% found just once. Sequencing used PBMCs. The origin of the receptors is a man aged 18-30 years in good health and CMV-seronegative.

This clone was seen more than once but under ten times. V and J are TRBV2 and TRBJ1-5; D is perhaps TRBD1 (6 bases). The germline V gene encodes CDR1 SNHLY and CDR2 FYNNEI. The CDR3 length is 13 residues. V shed 7 bases and J shed 5 bases, with 12 bases lying between them. The CDR3 loop reads CASTGTNHQPQHF. CDR3 nucleotide sequence: TGTGCCAGCACAGGGACAAATCATCAGCCCCAGCATTTT.

This chain joins TRBV7-6 and TRBJ1-6; D may be TRBD1 (5 bases). Germline lookup yields CDR1 SGHVS and CDR2 FNYEAQ. With 0 bases removed from V and 6 bases from J, the gap between germline ends came to 15 bases. The CDR3 totals 17 residues. Written as DNA, the CDR3 is TGTGCCAGCAGCTTAGCCCCGTTACCGGGGGGTAATTCACCCCTCCACTTT. Protein product: CASSLAPLPGGNSPLHF.

The chain employs TRBV11-3 and TRBJ2-3, with D possibly matching TRBD1 (5 bases). The CDR3 has 14 residues. The germline CDR1 and CDR2 sequences are SGHNT and YENEEA. The ends were cut back, 3 bases at V and 2 bases at J, with 9 bases in the middle. CDR3 in amino acids: CASSFLDNTDTQYF. The CDR3 nucleotides are TGTGCCAGCAGCTTTTTGGACAACACAGATACGCAGTATTTT.

V usage is TRBV6-5 and J usage is TRBJ1-1, with TRBD1 as a possible D gene (5 bases). The CDR3 is 14 amino acids. The germline gives CDR1 MNHEY, CDR2 SVGAGI. V was trimmed by 2 bases and J by 6 bases, leaving 13 bases between them. CDR3 residues: CASSYGRRGAEAFF. CDR3 coding DNA: TGTGCCAGCAGTTACGGCCGTAGGGGCGCTGAAGCTTTCTTT.

On this clone itself: Different DNA sequences within this sample yield the same CDR3. J is TRBJ1-1 and V is TRBV20-1; D not certain. The CDR3 runs 11 residues. The germline gives CDR1 DFQATT, CDR2 SNEGSKA (reference sequence). Between the trimmed V and J ends, which lost 6 bases and 1 base, there was a span of 6 bases. CDR3 amino acids: CSATKNTEAFF. Written as DNA, the CDR3 is TGCAGTGCCACAAAGAACACTGAAGCTTTCTTT.

This clone was seen more than once but under ten times. This sequence joins TRBV18 and TRBJ1-6; 7 bases agree with TRBD1. The germline gives CDR1 KGHSH, CDR2 LQKENI. V lost 4 bases and J lost 2; bases outside the gene matches: 5. The CDR3 sequence is 16 residues long. The CDR3 sequence is CASSHDRVPYNSPLHF. The DNA for the CDR3 is TGTGCCAGCTCACACGACAGGGTACCCTATAATTCACCCCTCCACTTT.

J is TRBJ2-2 and V is TRBV7-3, with 10 bases identical to TRBD2. CDR1 and CDR2 (germline): SGHTA, FQGTGA. The V gene end was trimmed by 2 bases and the J gene end by 5 bases; junction bases not matched to a gene: 8. CDR3 length equals 17 residues. In nucleotides, the CDR3 is TGTGCCAGCAGCTTACTAGCGGGGGTAGGGATGACCGGGGAGCTGTTTTTT. Translated, it gives CASSLLAGVGMTGELFF.

The table lists this clone with a few counts. The chain uses TRBV2 and TRBJ1-1, with 7 bases fitting TRBD1. The CDR3 loop spans 15 amino acids. Germline-derived CDR1 and CDR2 are SNHLY and FYNNEI. The junction had 10 bases not matched to a gene; V was cut back by 5 bases and J by 4 bases. The CDR3 spells CASSPIDRDRTEAFF. The CDR3 DNA reads TGTGCCAGCAGTCCGATTGACAGGGATCGCACTGAAGCTTTCTTT.

The chain uses TRBV30 and TRBJ1-5; TRBD1 agrees at 7 bases. The CDR3 totals 13 residues. Germline loops: CDR1 GTSNPN, CDR2 SVGIG (reference sequence). Unmatched junction bases numbered 8, after V lost 7 bases and J lost 5 bases. For the CDR3, the DNA is TGTGCCTTAGGGACAGCTCTCCATCAGCCCCAGCATTTT. Translated: CALGTALHQPQHF.

This chain uses TRBV28 with TRBJ1-1; D is unclear. The V gene's germline CDR1 is MDHEN and CDR2 SYDVKM. There are 11 residues in the CDR3. V lost 6 bases and J 5 bases, leaving 7 bases between the germline ends. In nucleotides, the CDR3 is TGTGCCAGCAGCCTTACTACTGAAGCTTTCTTT. It yields the protein CASSLTTEAFF.

The chain carries TRBV7-9 and TRBJ2-2; TRBD2 matches at 12 bases. V was clipped by 3 bases and J by 6 bases; unmatched bases: 2. This CDR3 contains 15 residues. The V gene's germline CDR1 is SEHNR and CDR2 FQNEAQ (reference sequence). The CDR3 DNA reads as TGTGCCAGCAGCTTTGGACTAGCGGGACCCGGGGAGCTGTTTTTT. Translated: CASSFGLAGPGELFF.

The chain uses TRBV4-3 and TRBJ2-4; 7 positions agree with TRBD2. V lost 0 bases, J lost 16 bases, and 15 bases stayed unmatched. In germline, CDR1 is LGHNA, CDR2 YSLEER. This CDR3 comprises 15 residues. CDR3 in amino acids: CASSQDKNGGGLVYF. CDR3 bases: TGCGCCAGCAGCCAAGACAAGAATGGGGGAGGACTAGTCTACTTC.

V is TRBV14 and J is TRBJ2-1; tentatively, D is TRBD2 (5 bases). The germline V gene has CDR1 SGHDN and CDR2 FVKESK. V dropped 4 bases and J dropped 1 base, with 17 bases sitting between them. This CDR3 region has 17 residues. CDR3 nucleotides: TGTGCCAGCAGCCCATCAATTAGCGCTGGATCCTACAATGAGCAGTTCTTC. Translating it yields CASSPSISAGSYNEQFF.

This chain links TRBV5-1 with TRBJ2-3, with 7 bases identical to TRBD2. V trimming: 1 base; J trimming: 2 bases; junction bases outside the gene matches: 4. There are 15 residues in the CDR3. Per the germline V gene, CDR1 is SGHRS and CDR2 is YFSETQ. In DNA, the CDR3 is TGCGCCAGCAGCTTGAGCGGGATGTTCACAGATACGCAGTATTTT. It specifies CASSLSGMFTDTQYF.

The V gene is TRBV7-2, the J gene TRBJ2-3; the match to TRBD2 covers 11 bases. The CDR3 has 14 amino acids. Unmatched junction bases numbered 4, after V lost 7 bases and J lost 4 bases. Germline V CDR1 and CDR2: SGHTA, FQGNSA. The CDR3 protein is CASKVAGGSDTQYF. Here the CDR3 DNA reads TGTGCCAGCAAGGTAGCGGGGGGGTCAGATACGCAGTATTTT.

The rearrangement links TRBV19 to TRBJ1-4; weak D call: TRBD1 (5 bases). CDR3 length: 13 residues. Germline V CDR1 and CDR2: LNHDA, SQIVND (reference sequence). Trimming cost V 8 bases and J 4 bases, with 11 bases left between them. The CDR3 DNA is TGTGCCAGTCCGACAGCAGATAATGAAAAACTGTTTTTT. It specifies CASPTADNEKLFF.

The chain carries TRBV7-8 and TRBJ1-6; a possible D gene is TRBD1 (6 bases). Trimming pared 0 bases from V and 0 bases from J, leaving 12 bases between. Per germline, CDR1 SGHVS and CDR2 FQNEAQ. The CDR3 sequence is 18 residues long. CDR3 DNA: TGTGCCAGCAGCTTAGCTCACAGGGATAGCTCCTATAATTCACCCCTCCACTTT. Translation gives CASSLAHRDSSYNSPLHF.

The chain couples TRBV28 to TRBJ2-5, with TRBD2 matching 9 bases. This CDR3 spans 19 amino acids. The germline gives CDR1 MDHEN, CDR2 SYDVKM. With V trimmed by 8 bases and J by 3 bases, 22 bases remained unmatched. Here the CDR3 reads CASQQGGLAGFVGEETQYF. CDR3 coding DNA: TGTGCCAGCCAACAAGGAGGGCTAGCGGGATTCGTAGGGGAAGAGACCCAGTACTTC.

The chain uses TRBV11-3 and TRBJ1-1; the match to TRBD1 covers 7 bases. Germline CDR1 is SGHNT and CDR2 is YENEEA. The CDR3 has 14 amino acids. With 3 bases clipped from V and 4 bases from J, the junction kept 5 bases outside the gene matches. The CDR3 loop reads CASSFRGGATEAFF. The CDR3 nucleotides are TGTGCCAGCAGCTTTCGAGGGGGCGCCACTGAAGCTTTCTTT.

The J gene is TRBJ2-5, the V gene TRBV12-5; TRBD2 matches at 7 bases. CDR1 and CDR2 (germline): LGHNT, FRNRAP. There are 15 residues in the CDR3. Trimming at V came to 7 bases and at J to 4 bases, leaving 12 bases not matched to a gene. CDR3 nucleotides: TGTGCTAGTGCCCCCCGAGTGGGGGGGGGAGAGACCCAGTACTTC. Translating it yields CASAPRVGGGETQYF.

The CDR3 DNA sequence: TGTGCCAGCAGTGAAGGACAGGGTTTTGAAAAACTGTTTTTT. This encodes CASSEGQGFEKLFF. V gene TRBV6-1 combines with J gene TRBJ1-4; 7 bases are shared with TRBD1. Looked up from germline, CDR1 is MNHNS and CDR2 is SASEGT. The CDR3 is made up of 14 amino acids. With V trimmed by 1 base and J by 7 bases, 3 bases remained unmatched.

The chain employs TRBV6-1 and TRBJ2-7; TRBD1 matches at 10 bases. V lost 2 bases, J lost 0 bases, and 4 bases stayed unmatched. The CDR3 is 16 residues long. Germline values: CDR1 MNHNS, CDR2 SASEGT. The CDR3 here is CASSERQGAPSYEQYF. The CDR3 DNA sequence: TGTGCCAGCAGTGAAAGACAGGGGGCCCCCTCCTACGAGCAGTACTTC.

This clone was detected only once. The rearrangement joins TRBV13 to TRBJ2-7, with D uncertain. Germline V gives CDR1 PRHDT, CDR2 FYEKMQ (reference sequence). V was trimmed by 3 bases and J by 0 bases, leaving 6 bases between them. The CDR3 spans 13 residues. CDR3 sequence reads: CASSLRSSYEQYF. For the CDR3, the DNA is TGTGCCAGCAGCTTGCGGAGCTCCTACGAGCAGTACTTC. Using reference TRBV13 and TRBJ2-7 for the parts outside the CDR3, the full variable domain is AAGVIQSPRHLIKEKRETATLKCYPIPRHDTVYWYQQGPGQDPQFLISFYEKMQSDKGSIPDRFSAQQFSDYHSELNMSSLELGDSALYFCASSLRSSYEQYFGPGTRLTVT.

The chain joins TRBV19 to TRBJ1-6; perhaps TRBD1 as D (5 bases). CDR1 and CDR2 (germline): LNHDA, SQIVND (reference sequence). The CDR3 consists of 13 residues. V lost 3 bases, J lost 10 bases, and 10 bases lay in between. CDR3 nucleotides: TGTGCCAGTAGTATGGGGGGTCGCTCACCCCTCCACTTT. It codes for CASSMGGRSPLHF.

The genes are TRBV7-9 and TRBJ2-1; D not resolved. This CDR3 has 15 amino acids. The germline V and J ends were trimmed by 3 bases and 5 bases, with 14 bases remaining between them. Germline V gives CDR1 SEHNR, CDR2 FQNEAQ (reference sequence). The CDR3 bases are TGTGCCAGCAGCTTCGGTCGTGGTAACGACAATGAGCAGTTCTTC. It encodes CASSFGRGNDNEQFF.

J is TRBJ2-7 and V is TRBV30; a possible D gene is TRBD2 (5 bases). The V end lost 5 bases, the J end lost 2 bases, and 10 bases lay between the germline ends. The CDR3 sequence is 12 residues long. The germline gives CDR1 GTSNPN, CDR2 SVGIG (reference sequence). CDR3 residues: CAWGGSAYEQYF. The DNA of the CDR3 is TGTGCCTGGGGAGGTTCGGCCTACGAGCAGTACTTC.

CDR3: CASSDRTSGLQETQYF. The CDR3, as DNA: TGTGCCAGCAGCGACCGGACTAGCGGTCTCCAAGAGACCCAGTACTTC. The V and J genes are TRBV9 and TRBJ2-5; 10 positions match TRBD2. The CDR3 consists of 16 residues. Germline V gene data show CDR1 as SGDLS and CDR2 as YYNGEE. The ends lost 3 bases at V and 1 base at J; junction bases unmatched: 6.

The chain employs TRBV19 and TRBJ1-5; D not resolved. The V and J ends lost 11 bases and 3 bases respectively, with 14 bases between them. This CDR3 region has 13 residues. Germline V lookup: CDR1 LNHDA, CDR2 SQIVND (reference sequence). The CDR3 sequence: CAGNSQINQPQHF. DNA for the CDR3: TGTGCCGGTAATTCACAGATCAATCAGCCCCAGCATTTT.

V usage is TRBV10-1 and J usage is TRBJ2-7, with 8 bases lining up with TRBD2. The CDR3 is 14 amino acids. Per germline, CDR1 WNHNN and CDR2 SYGVQD (reference sequence). V lost 7 bases, J lost 3 bases, and 8 bases stayed unmatched. The CDR3: CASTKGLEYYEQYF. DNA of the CDR3: TGCGCCAGCACCAAGGGACTAGAATACTACGAGCAGTACTTC.

The chain recombines TRBV6-1 with TRBJ1-5; no reliable D call. CDR1 is MNHNS, CDR2 SASEGT, per germline. The CDR3 spans 16 residues. V gave up 0 bases and J gave up 0 bases, with 9 bases separating them. The CDR3 nucleotides read TGTGCCAGCAGTGAAGCGCCCAGGATTAGCAATCAGCCCCAGCATTTT. It is translated as CASSEAPRISNQPQHF.

The chain couples TRBV4-3 to TRBJ1-1, with D maybe TRBD1 (5 bases). Germline CDR1 LGHNA, CDR2 YSLEER. Trimming pared 3 bases from V and 3 bases from J, leaving 14 bases between. The length of the CDR3 is 15 residues. The CDR3 loop reads CASSQAGNRDTEAFF. In nucleotides, the CDR3 is TGCGCCAGCAGCCAGGCAGGGAATAGGGACACTGAAGCTTTCTTT.

The chain combines TRBV28 with TRBJ1-5; 7 positions agree with TRBD1. Germline assignment: CDR1 MDHEN and CDR2 SYDVKM. CDR3 size: 15 residues. Trimming took 5 bases from V and 0 from J; bases not matched to a gene: 4. The CDR3 sequence is CASSPGQASNQPQHF. The CDR3 bases are TGTGCCAGCAGTCCCGGACAGGCTAGCAATCAGCCCCAGCATTTT.